This T cell receptor (beta chain) originates from a study of blood T cell repertoires in COVID-19. As for the study in general: Sites across the United States, Italy and Spain contributed samples from acute and convalescent COVID-19. PBMCs, B-cell-depleted T cells, or T cells were the source of the cDNA or gDNA that made up the material.

The repertoire was sequenced with immunoSEQ multiplex PCR; TCRdb's copy has only in-frame clones and lacks some. The table records approximately 190,000 clones, around 76% of them present only once. Patients of the Seattle cohort, enrolled during active infection, were followed longitudinally. In germline, CDR1 is SGHRS, CDR2 YFSETQ. The germline V and J ends were trimmed by 4 bases and 0 bases, with 10 bases remaining between them. The CDR3 spans 14 residues. The table lists this clone with a few counts. The J gene is TRBJ1-1, the V gene TRBV5-1, with D possibly TRBD1 on 6 matching bases. What was sequenced was peripheral blood. This sequence originates from a woman aged 60-75 years with COVID-19, enrolled during active disease. The CDR3 nucleotides are TGCGCCAGCAGCATACAGGGCATGAACACTGAAGCTTTCTTT. Translated, it gives CASSIQGMNTEAFF.